This T cell receptor beta chain was recorded in a study of blood T cell repertoires in COVID-19. Study context: From the United States, Italy and Spain came samples of acute and convalescent COVID-19. The analysed material was cDNA or gDNA that came from T cells, B-cell-depleted T cells, or PBMCs.

Source study methods: Estimation of nucleated cell counts relied on the amplification of reference gene primers. TCRdb keeps only in-frame clones here, not all; method: immunoSEQ multiplex PCR. For V, J and clone size, that table is used; D and trimming come from the DNA. The data show 200,000 to 250,000 clones, about 91% seen once. From germline, CDR1 is LGHDT and CDR2 YNNKEL (reference sequence). CDR3 size: 18 residues. J gave up 2 bases and V 1 base, and 6 bases lay outside the gene matches. The sequencing sample was made of peripheral blood. The clonotype originates from a woman aged 25-40 years with COVID-19, enrolled during active disease. J is TRBJ2-7 and V is TRBV3-1 (or the pseudogene TRBV3-2), with 15 bases fitting TRBD2. CDR3 in amino acids: CASSQGGLAGGRPYEQYF. The CDR3 nucleotides are TGTGCCAGCAGCCAAGGCGGACTAGCGGGGGGGCGTCCCTACGAGCAGTACTTC.